Following are 10 T cell receptor beta chains from one sample sequenced in a study of T cell clusters in autoimmune cytopenias. Each sample's input was 250 ng genomic DNA, 30,000 to 45,000 genome equivalents. TRB rearrangements were amplified by touch-down multiplex PCR with mixed TRB-A/B primers. No DNA is given; TCRdb re-called the multiplex PCR reads and lists each CDR3 protein once. Its clone listing holds around 8,000 distinct CDR3 sequences. Sequencing was performed on peripheral blood. The receptors shown here come from a human donor with an autoimmune cytopenia or autoimmune hepatitis (not recorded which).

V usage is TRBV6-6 and J usage is TRBJ2-1; TCRdb designates TRBD1, a call that cannot be tested without DNA. Per the germline V gene, CDR1 is MNHNY and CDR2 is SVGAGI (reference sequence). The CDR3 covers 14 residues. The CDR3 here is CASRKDRERNEQFF.

In terms of frequency, this clonotype is medium-sized. The gene calls are TRBV29-1 and TRBJ2-2; TCRdb gives TRBD1 as the D gene, but with no DNA this cannot be confirmed. Looked up from germline, CDR1 is SQVTM and CDR2 is ANQGSEA. The CDR3 loop spans 13 amino acids. The CDR3 loop is CSVDRGETGELFF.

This clonotype shows up as medium-sized by frequency. The V call is TRBV30, the J call TRBJ2-7; TCRdb lists TRBD2, though no DNA is available to test this call. CDR1 and CDR2 (germline): GTSNPN, SVGIG (reference sequence). CDR3 length equals 14 residues. This CDR3 is CACSLTSGINEQYF.

The chain couples TRBV18 to TRBJ2-1; TCRdb selects TRBD1, and the lack of DNA leaves this call unchecked. This CDR3 region has 16 residues. Germline V gene sequence: CDR1 KGHSH, CDR2 LQKENI. CDR3 region: CASSPPRQVTYNEQFF.

CDR3 region: CASRLDGNSPLHF. The chain combines TRBV12-3 or TRBV12-4 with TRBJ1-6. The CDR3 loop spans 13 amino acids.

The chain links TRBV20-1 to TRBJ2-1. This CDR3 contains 14 residues. Germline values: CDR1 DFQATT, CDR2 SNEGSKA (reference sequence). CDR3 protein: CSARRGGSYNEQFF.

The chain recombines TRBV6-5 with TRBJ1-2; TCRdb indicates TRBD1, and absent DNA this call remains unverified. The CDR3 extends over 12 amino acids. Germline values: CDR1 MNHEY, CDR2 SVGAGI. The CDR3 is CASSPRGEFYTF.

By frequency, this clonotype registers medium-sized (0.01 to 0.1%). The rearrangement links TRBV15 to TRBJ2-7; TCRdb designates TRBD1, a call that cannot be tested without DNA. The CDR3 is made up of 15 amino acids. CDR1 and CDR2 (germline): LNHNV, YYDKDF (reference sequence). Here the CDR3 reads CATSRDAGTHYEQYF.

CDR3 residues: CASSVYMNTEAFF. The rearrangement uses TRBV19 and TRBJ1-1. The CDR3 spans 13 residues. CDR1 LNHDA and CDR2 SQIVND come from the germline V gene (reference sequence).

This sequence joins TRBV6-5 and TRBJ1-6; TCRdb's D call, TRBD1, is unchecked because there is no DNA. The germline V gene encodes CDR1 MNHEY and CDR2 SVGAGI. The CDR3 contains 13 residues. CDR3 protein: CASRRTDYSPLHF.